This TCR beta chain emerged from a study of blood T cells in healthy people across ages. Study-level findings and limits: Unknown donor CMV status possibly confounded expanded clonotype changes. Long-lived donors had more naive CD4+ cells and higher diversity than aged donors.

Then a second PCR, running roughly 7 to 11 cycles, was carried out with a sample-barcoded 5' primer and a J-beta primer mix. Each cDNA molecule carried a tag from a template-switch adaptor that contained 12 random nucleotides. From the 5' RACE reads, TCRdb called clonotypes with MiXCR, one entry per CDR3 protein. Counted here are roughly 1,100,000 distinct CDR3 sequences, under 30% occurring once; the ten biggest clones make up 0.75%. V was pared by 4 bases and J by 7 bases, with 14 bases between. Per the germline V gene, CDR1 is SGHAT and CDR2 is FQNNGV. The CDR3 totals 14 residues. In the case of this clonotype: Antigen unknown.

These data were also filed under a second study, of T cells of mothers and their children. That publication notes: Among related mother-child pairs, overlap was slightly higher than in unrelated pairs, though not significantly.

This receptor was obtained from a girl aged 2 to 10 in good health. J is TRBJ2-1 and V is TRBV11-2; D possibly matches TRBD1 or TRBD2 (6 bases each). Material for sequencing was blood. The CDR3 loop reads CASSSLKGGNEQFF. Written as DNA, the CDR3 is TGTGCCAGCAGCTCTCTAAAGGGGGGTAATGAGCAGTTCTTC.